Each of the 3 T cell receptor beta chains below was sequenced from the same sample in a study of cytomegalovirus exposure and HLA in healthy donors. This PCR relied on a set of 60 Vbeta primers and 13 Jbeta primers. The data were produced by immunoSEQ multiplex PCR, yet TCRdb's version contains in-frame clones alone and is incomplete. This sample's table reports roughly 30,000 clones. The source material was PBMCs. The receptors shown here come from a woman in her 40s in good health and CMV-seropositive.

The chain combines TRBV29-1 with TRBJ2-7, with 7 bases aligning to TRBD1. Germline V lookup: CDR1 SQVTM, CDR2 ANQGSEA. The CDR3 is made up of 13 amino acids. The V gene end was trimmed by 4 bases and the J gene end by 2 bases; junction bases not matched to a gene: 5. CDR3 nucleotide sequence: TGCAGCGTTGCCCAGGGGGTTGCCTACGAGCAGTACTTC. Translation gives CSVAQGVAYEQYF.

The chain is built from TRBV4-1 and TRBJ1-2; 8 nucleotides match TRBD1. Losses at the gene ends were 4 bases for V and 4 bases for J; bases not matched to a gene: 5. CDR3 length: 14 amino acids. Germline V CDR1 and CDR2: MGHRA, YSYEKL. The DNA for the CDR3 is TGCGCCAGCAGCCTTCTCGACAGGGGCTATGGCTACACCTTC. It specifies CASSLLDRGYGYTF.

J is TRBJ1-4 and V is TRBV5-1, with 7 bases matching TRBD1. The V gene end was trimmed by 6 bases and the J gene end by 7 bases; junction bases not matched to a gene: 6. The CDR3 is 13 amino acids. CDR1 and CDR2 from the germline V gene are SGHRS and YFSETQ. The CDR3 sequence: CASKETGSEKLFF. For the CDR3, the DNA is TGCGCCAGCAAGGAGACAGGGAGTGAAAAACTGTTTTTT.